This T cell receptor (beta chain) was documented in a study of cytomegalovirus exposure and HLA in healthy donors. Study-wide findings and caveats: According to the study, 160 or so TCR beta chains were cytomegalovirus-associated.

About this clone: Its specificity is not known.

PCR involved 60 Vbeta and 13 Jbeta primers. The assay was immunoSEQ multiplex PCR, and TCRdb's table has in-frame clones only and misses some. The sample carries roughly 100,000 clones, about 80% recorded once. The clonotype was recovered from a woman under 30 in good health and CMV-seropositive. Specimen: PBMCs.

The DNA for the CDR3 is TGTGCCAGCAGCTTACAGGGGCTCCTGGGAGAAGCTTTCTTT. As protein: CASSLQGLLGEAFF. The chain couples TRBV7-2 to TRBJ1-1; possibly TRBD1 for D (6 bases). CDR3 length: 14 amino acids. V dropped 2 bases and J dropped 8 bases, with 15 bases sitting between them. From germline, CDR1 is SGHTA and CDR2 FQGNSA.